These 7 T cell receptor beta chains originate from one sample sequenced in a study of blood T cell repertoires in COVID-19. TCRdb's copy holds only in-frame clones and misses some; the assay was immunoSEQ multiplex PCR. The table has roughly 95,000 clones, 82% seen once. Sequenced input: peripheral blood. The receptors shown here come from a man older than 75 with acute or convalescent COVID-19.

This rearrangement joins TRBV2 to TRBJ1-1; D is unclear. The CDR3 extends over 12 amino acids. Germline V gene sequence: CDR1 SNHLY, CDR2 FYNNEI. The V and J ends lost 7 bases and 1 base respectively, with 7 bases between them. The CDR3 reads CASIEWNTEAFF. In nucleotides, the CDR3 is TGTGCCAGCATCGAGTGGAACACTGAAGCTTTCTTT.

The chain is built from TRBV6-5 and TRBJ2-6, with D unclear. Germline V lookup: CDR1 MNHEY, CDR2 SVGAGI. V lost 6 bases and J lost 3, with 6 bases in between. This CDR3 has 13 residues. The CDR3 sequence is CASRSNGANVLTF. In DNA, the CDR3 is TGTGCCAGCAGGTCCAATGGGGCCAACGTCCTGACTTTC.

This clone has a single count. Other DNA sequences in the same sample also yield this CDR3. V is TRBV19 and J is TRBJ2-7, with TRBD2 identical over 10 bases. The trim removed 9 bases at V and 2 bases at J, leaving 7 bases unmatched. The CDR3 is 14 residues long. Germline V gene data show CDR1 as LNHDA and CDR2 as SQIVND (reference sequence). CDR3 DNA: TGTGCCAGCACAAGGACTAGCGGCCCCTACGAGCAGTACTTC. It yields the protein CASTRTSGPYEQYF.

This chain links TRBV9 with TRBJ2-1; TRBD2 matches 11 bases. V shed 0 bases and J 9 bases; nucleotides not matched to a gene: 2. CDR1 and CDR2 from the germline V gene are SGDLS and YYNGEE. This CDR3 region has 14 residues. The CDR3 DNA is TGTGCCAGCAGCGTAGATGGACTAGCGGGTGAGCAGTTCTTC. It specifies CASSVDGLAGEQFF.

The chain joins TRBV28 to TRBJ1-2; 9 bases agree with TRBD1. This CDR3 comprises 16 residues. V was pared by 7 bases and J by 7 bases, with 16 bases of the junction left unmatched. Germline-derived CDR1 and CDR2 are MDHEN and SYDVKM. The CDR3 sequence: CASIESSGQGLSGYTF. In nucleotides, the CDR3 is TGTGCCAGCATTGAGTCCTCGGGACAGGGTCTTTCTGGCTACACCTTC.

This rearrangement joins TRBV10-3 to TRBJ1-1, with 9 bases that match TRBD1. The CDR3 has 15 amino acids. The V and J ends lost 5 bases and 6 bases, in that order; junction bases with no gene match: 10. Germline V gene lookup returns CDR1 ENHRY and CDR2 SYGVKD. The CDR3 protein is CAISSEDRGYSEAFF. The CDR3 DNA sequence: TGTGCCATCAGTAGTGAAGACAGGGGGTATTCTGAAGCTTTCTTT.

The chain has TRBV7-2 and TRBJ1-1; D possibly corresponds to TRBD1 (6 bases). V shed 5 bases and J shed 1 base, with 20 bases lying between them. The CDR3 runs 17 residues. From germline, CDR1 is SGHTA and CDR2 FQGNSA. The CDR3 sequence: CASSHQPQGRGNTEAFF. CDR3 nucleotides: TGTGCCAGCAGCCATCAACCACAGGGTAGGGGGAACACTGAAGCTTTCTTT.